This entry lists 4 T cell receptor beta chains sequenced from one sample in a study of CD8 T cells in Susac syndrome (dated by TCRdb to the late 2010s). The method behind the library was the immunoSEQ multiplex PCR assay. RNA was extracted using the RNeasy kit, and about 0.5 to 1 microgram was reverse transcribed with random hexamers. The raw public reads went through TCRdb reprocessing: fastp at Q25, MiXCR clone calling, in-frame beta chains kept. Rows with a matching CDR3 protein are joined into one entry that keeps the most common DNA and genes. For this sample the table gives about 76,000 distinct CDR3 sequences, of which approximately 95% were detected only once. The biggest ten clones account for 0.4% to 0.55% of the sample. Material for sequencing was CD8+ T cells from PBMCs. The receptors were sampled from a human donor with Susac syndrome.

The chain is built from TRBV5-4 and TRBJ2-3; TRBD2 matches 12 bases. V dropped 4 bases and J dropped 5; count of bases not matched to a gene: 8. Germline lookup yields CDR1 SGHNT and CDR2 YYREEE (reference sequence). The CDR3 runs to 16 residues. DNA for the CDR3: TGTGCCAGCAGCGGACGGACTAGCGGGGAATTAGATACGCAGTATTTT. It is translated as CASSGRTSGELDTQYF.

The chain carries TRBV7-9 and TRBJ2-5; 8 nucleotides align to TRBD2. CDR1 and CDR2 (germline): SEHNR, FQNEAQ (reference sequence). The CDR3 extends over 17 amino acids. After removal of 5 bases from V and 5 bases from J, the junction contained 16 bases not matched to a gene. CDR3 region: CASSLPPSGSSEETQYF. CDR3 DNA sequence: TGTGCCAGCAGCCTCCCACCCAGCGGGAGTAGTGAGGAGACCCAGTACTTC. Drawing the rest from reference TRBV7-9 and TRBJ2-5, the complete variable domain is DTGVSQNPRHKITKRGQNVTFRCDPISEHNRLYWYRQTLGQGPEFLTYFQNEAQLEKSRLLSDRFSAERPKGSFSTLEIQRTEQGDSAMYLCASSLPPSGSSEETQYFGPGTRLLVL.

This clonotype came up once. The chain links TRBV2 to TRBJ2-7; 9 bases fit TRBD1. The CDR3 has 14 amino acids. Germline trimming cut 5 bases from V and 1 base from J; bases unmatched to any gene: 3. CDR1 and CDR2 from the germline V gene are SNHLY and FYNNEI. This CDR3 is CASSTGGDSYEQYF. The CDR3 nucleotides read TGTGCCAGCAGTACAGGGGGCGATTCCTACGAGCAGTACTTC.

The chain uses TRBV4-3 and TRBJ2-2; D gene ambiguous. V gave up 0 bases and J gave up 8 bases, with 13 bases separating them. Per germline, CDR1 LGHNA and CDR2 YSLEER. The CDR3 extends over 15 amino acids. Here the CDR3 reads CASSQDLPLSGELFF. The CDR3 nucleotides are TGCGCCAGCAGCCAAGACCTGCCCCTGTCGGGGGAGCTGTTTTTT.